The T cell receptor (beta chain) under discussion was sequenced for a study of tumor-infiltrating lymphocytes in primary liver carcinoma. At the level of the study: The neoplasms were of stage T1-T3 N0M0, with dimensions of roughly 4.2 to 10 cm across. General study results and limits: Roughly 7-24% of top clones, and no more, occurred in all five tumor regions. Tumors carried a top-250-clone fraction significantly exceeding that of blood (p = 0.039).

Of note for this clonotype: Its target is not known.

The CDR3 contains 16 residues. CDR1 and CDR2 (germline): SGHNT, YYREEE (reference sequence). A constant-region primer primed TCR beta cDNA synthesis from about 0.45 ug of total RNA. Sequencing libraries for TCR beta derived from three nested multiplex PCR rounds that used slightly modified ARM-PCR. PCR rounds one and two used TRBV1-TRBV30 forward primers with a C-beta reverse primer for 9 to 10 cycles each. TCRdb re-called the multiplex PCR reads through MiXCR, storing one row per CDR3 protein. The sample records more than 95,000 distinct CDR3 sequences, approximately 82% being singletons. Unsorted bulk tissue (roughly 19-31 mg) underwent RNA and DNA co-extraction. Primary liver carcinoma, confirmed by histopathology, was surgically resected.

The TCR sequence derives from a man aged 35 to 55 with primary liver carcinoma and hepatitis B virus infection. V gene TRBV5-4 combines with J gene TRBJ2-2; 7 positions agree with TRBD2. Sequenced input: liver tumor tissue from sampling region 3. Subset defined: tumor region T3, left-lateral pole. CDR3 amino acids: CVSSWMVAGNTGELFF. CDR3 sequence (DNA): TGTGTTAGCAGCTGGATGGTAGCGGGGAACACCGGGGAGCTGTTTTTT. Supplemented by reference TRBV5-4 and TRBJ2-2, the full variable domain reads ETGVTQSPTHLIKTRGQQVTLRCSSQSGHNTVSWYQQALGQGPQFIFQYYREEENGRGNFPPRFSGLQFPNYSSELNVNALELDDSALYLCVSSWMVAGNTGELFFGEGSRLTVL.